The next 17 T cell receptor beta chains were all read from a single sample in a study of blood T cell repertoires in COVID-19. Produced via immunoSEQ multiplex PCR; TCRdb's table is partial and in-frame only. The table records about 52,000 clones, roughly 90% of them present only once. The sequenced sample was peripheral blood. The receptors were gathered from a human donor with active COVID-19. The donor label of this sample is uncertain.

The chain combines TRBV7-9 with TRBJ2-1; D is possibly TRBD1 (6 bases). The CDR3 totals 17 residues. Germline loops: CDR1 SEHNR, CDR2 FQNEAQ (reference sequence). The ends were cut back, 1 base at V and 1 base at J, with 14 bases in the middle. CDR3 coding DNA: TGTGCCAGCAGCTTAGATGGCGTCAGGGGTTCCTACAATGAGCAGTTCTTC. It translates to CASSLDGVRGSYNEQFF. Full variable domain (missing parts from reference TRBV7-9 and TRBJ2-1): DTGVSQNPRHKITKRGQNVTFRCDPISEHNRLYWYRQTLGQGPEFLTYFQNEAQLEKSRLLSDRFSAERPKGSFSTLEIQRTEQGDSAMYLCASSLDGVRGSYNEQFFGPGTRLTVL.

This chain links TRBV27 with TRBJ1-1, with D possibly TRBD1 on 6 matching bases. Trimming stripped 6 bases from V and 1 base from J, with 12 bases between. The CDR3 totals 14 residues. Per the germline V gene, CDR1 is MNHEY and CDR2 is SMNVEV (reference sequence). For the CDR3, the DNA is TGTGCCAGCAGGCAACAGGGCGGGAACACTGAAGCTTTCTTT. This sequence encodes CASRQQGGNTEAFF.

CDR3 sequence: CASSQGTGSYNSPLHF. The CDR3 coding sequence is TGCGCCAGCAGCCAAGGGACAGGGTCGTATAATTCACCCCTCCACTTT. The V call is TRBV4-3, the J call TRBJ1-6; 8 bases line up with TRBD1. Unmatched junction bases numbered 3, after V lost 1 base and J lost 4 bases. CDR1 and CDR2 (germline): LGHNA, YSLEER. There are 16 residues in the CDR3.

A remark on this clone: Other nucleotide sequences in the sample specify the same CDR3. This rearrangement joins TRBV6-5 to TRBJ1-5; D gene unclear. Trimming took off 5 bases at V and 4 bases at J, with 9 bases between the two ends. The CDR3 spans 13 residues. The germline V gene encodes CDR1 MNHEY and CDR2 SVGAGI. For the CDR3, the DNA is TGTGCCAGCAGTAATACCGGGAATCAGCCCCAGCATTTT. Amino acids: CASSNTGNQPQHF.

V is TRBV2 and J is TRBJ1-3, with D maybe TRBD1 (6 bases). Trimming left V 4 bases short and J 3 bases short, with 13 bases between. Germline V gives CDR1 SNHLY, CDR2 FYNNEI. The CDR3 contains 15 residues. CDR3 region: CASSVQGGNGNTIYF. The CDR3 nucleotides are TGTGCCAGCAGTGTACAGGGAGGGAATGGAAACACCATATATTTT.

This clone was counted a few times. The CDR3 sequence is CASSLGHWIPQPQHF. In nucleotides, the CDR3 is TGTGCCAGCAGCTTAGGACACTGGATCCCTCAGCCCCAGCATTTT. The chain combines TRBV7-9 with TRBJ1-5; D remains ambiguous. There are 15 residues in the CDR3. Trimming removed 1 base from V and 6 bases from J, with 13 bases in between. The germline V gene encodes CDR1 SEHNR and CDR2 FQNEAQ (reference sequence).

The V call is TRBV9, the J call TRBJ1-2; D is undetermined. With 4 bases removed from V and 8 bases from J, the gap between germline ends came to 21 bases. The germline V gene has CDR1 SGDLS and CDR2 YYNGEE. This CDR3 comprises 15 residues. The DNA for the CDR3 is TGTGCCAGCAGCCCGAGATGGACCGACCGGGAAGGCTACACCTTC. It specifies CASSPRWTDREGYTF.

The V gene is TRBV4-3, the J gene TRBJ1-1; D is perhaps TRBD1 (6 bases). The CDR3 has 12 amino acids. The germline CDR1 and CDR2 sequences are LGHNA and YSLEER. The V end was cut by 2 bases, the J end by 7 bases, with 8 bases between. This CDR3 reads CASSQSDSEAFF. The CDR3 nucleotides are TGCGCCAGCAGCCAATCGGACAGTGAAGCTTTCTTT.

This clone was detected only a few times. V is TRBV28 and J is TRBJ1-5; 7 bases are a match to TRBD1. The V and J ends lost 5 bases and 3 bases, in that order; junction bases with no gene match: 4. Germline V gene sequence: CDR1 MDHEN, CDR2 SYDVKM. CDR3 length: 14 amino acids. In DNA, the CDR3 is TGTGCCAGCAGTCCGGGGACAGTCAATCAGCCCCAGCATTTT. Its protein product is CASSPGTVNQPQHF.

In the case of this clone: One end of the junction fails to match germline, which may point to a read error. V is TRBV7-7 and J is TRBJ1-3, with a tentative D call TRBD1 (6 bases). CDR1 and CDR2 (germline): SSHAT, FNYEAQ (reference sequence). CDR3 length: 19 residues. This chain's CDR3 is CASSPGMRQVREPGNTIYF. CDR3 sequence (DNA): TGTGCTAGCAGCCCCGGAATGCGACAGGTGCGTGAACCGGGGAACACCATATATTTT. Variable domain in full (rest from reference TRBV7-7 and TRBJ1-3): GAGVSQSPRYKVTKRGQDVTLRCDPISSHATLYWYQQALGQGPEFLTYFNYEAQPDKSGLPSDRFSAERPEGSISTLTIQRTEQRDSAMYRCASSPGMRQVREPGNTIYFGEGSWLTVV.

The chain joins TRBV7-2 to TRBJ1-5, with D possibly matching TRBD1 (5 bases). The germline V gene encodes CDR1 SGHTA and CDR2 FQGNSA. V lost 2 bases and J 3 bases, leaving 11 bases between the germline ends. The CDR3 covers 15 residues. CDR3 sequence reads: CASSLTGVSNQPQHF. The CDR3 coding sequence is TGTGCCAGCAGCTTAACGGGGGTTTCCAATCAGCCCCAGCATTTT.

The CDR3: CASSLKGVDTQYF. CDR3 nucleotide sequence: TGTGCCAGCAGCTTGAAGGGGGTGGATACGCAGTATTTT. The rearrangement links TRBV5-6 to TRBJ2-3; D is perhaps TRBD1 (6 bases). Germline-derived CDR1 and CDR2 are SGHDT and YYEEEE. V was pared by 1 base and J by 6 bases, with 9 bases between. The CDR3 runs 13 residues.

This clone was observed a handful of times. V is TRBV7-3 and J is TRBJ1-6; 8 positions agree with TRBD1. Germline V gene sequence: CDR1 SGHTA, CDR2 FQGTGA. V trimming: 1 base; J trimming: 9 bases; junction bases outside the gene matches: 5. The CDR3 has 15 residues. The CDR3 region has the DNA TGTGCCAGCAGCTTAATTGCTGGACAGGGTTCACCCCTCCACTTT. This codes for CASSLIAGQGSPLHF.

The chain employs TRBV7-8 and TRBJ1-1; 7 positions match TRBD1. The germline V gene encodes CDR1 SGHVS and CDR2 FQNEAQ. Trimming removed 6 bases from V and 11 bases from J; junction bases left unmatched: 12. CDR3 length: 13 amino acids. CDR3 sequence (DNA): TGTGCCAGCAGTCAAGACAGGGCACAGTTCGCTTTCTTT. Translation: CASSQDRAQFAFF. The entire variable domain, with the rest obtained from reference TRBV7-8 and TRBJ1-1, is as follows: GAGVSQSPRYKVAKRGQDVALRCDPISGHVSLFWYQQALGQGPEFLTYFQNEAQLDKSGLPSDRFFAERPEGSVSTLKIQRTQQEDSAVYLCASSQDRAQFAFFGQGTRLTVV.

The chain carries TRBV5-4 and TRBJ2-3; the match to TRBD2 covers 12 bases. With 2 bases clipped from V and 11 bases from J, the junction kept 9 bases outside the gene matches. Germline-derived CDR1 and CDR2 are SGHNT and YYREEE (reference sequence). The CDR3 sequence is 15 residues long. The CDR3 DNA follows: TGTGCCAGCAGCTTAACACTAGCGGGGGGCCACGGGCAGTATTTT. This gives the protein CASSLTLAGGHGQYF.

The gene calls are TRBV4-1 and TRBJ1-2; 8 nucleotides match TRBD1. Germline V lookup: CDR1 MGHRA, CDR2 YSYEKL. V was pared by 2 bases and J by 7 bases, with 6 bases of the junction left unmatched. The length of the CDR3 is 14 residues. The CDR3 DNA is TGCGCCAGCAGCCAACAGGGGGCGGGTGGTGGCTACACCTTC. Encoded protein: CASSQQGAGGGYTF.

The J gene is TRBJ1-3, the V gene TRBV29-1, with D possibly TRBD1 on 5 matching bases. This CDR3 comprises 14 residues. CDR1 is SQVTM and CDR2 is ANQGSEA in the germline V gene. With 6 bases removed from V and 0 bases from J, the gap between germline ends came to 12 bases. The CDR3 is CSVALDSSGNTIYF. CDR3 DNA sequence: TGCAGCGTCGCCCTCGACAGCTCTGGAAACACCATATATTTT.